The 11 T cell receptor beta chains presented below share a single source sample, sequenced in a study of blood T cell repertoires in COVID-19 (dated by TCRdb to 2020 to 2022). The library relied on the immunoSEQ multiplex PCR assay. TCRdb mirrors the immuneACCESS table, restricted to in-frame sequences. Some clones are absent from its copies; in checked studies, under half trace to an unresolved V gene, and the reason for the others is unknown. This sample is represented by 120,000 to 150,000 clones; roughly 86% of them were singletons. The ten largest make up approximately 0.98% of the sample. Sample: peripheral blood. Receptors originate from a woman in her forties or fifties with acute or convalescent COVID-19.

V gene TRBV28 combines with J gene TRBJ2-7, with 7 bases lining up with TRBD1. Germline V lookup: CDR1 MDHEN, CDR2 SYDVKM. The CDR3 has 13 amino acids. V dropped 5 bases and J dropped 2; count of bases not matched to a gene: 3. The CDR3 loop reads CASSRDSPYEQYF. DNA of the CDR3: TGTGCCAGCAGTCGGGACAGCCCCTACGAGCAGTACTTC. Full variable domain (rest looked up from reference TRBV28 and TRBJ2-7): DVKVTQSSRYLVKRTGEKVFLECVQDMDHENMFWYRQDPGLGLRLIYFSYDVKMKEKGDIPEGYSVSREKKERFSLILESASTNQTSMYLCASSRDSPYEQYFGPGTRLTVT.

DNA of the CDR3: TGTGCCAGCAGTACAAACGGACAGGGTAGGAAGACCCAGTACTTC. This gives the protein CASSTNGQGRKTQYF. V usage is TRBV6-6 and J usage is TRBJ2-5, with 8 bases aligning to TRBD1. The CDR3 is 15 amino acids. Trimming cost V 5 bases and J 6 bases; bases outside gene matches: 11. The germline V gene encodes CDR1 MNHNY and CDR2 SVGAGI (reference sequence).

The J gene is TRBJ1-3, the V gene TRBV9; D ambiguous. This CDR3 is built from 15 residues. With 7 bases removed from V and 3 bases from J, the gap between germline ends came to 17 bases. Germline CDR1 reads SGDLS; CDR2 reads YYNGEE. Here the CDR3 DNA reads TGTGCCAGCGGGGTCGGCAGCGCGGGTGGAAACACCATATATTTT. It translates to CASGVGSAGGNTIYF.

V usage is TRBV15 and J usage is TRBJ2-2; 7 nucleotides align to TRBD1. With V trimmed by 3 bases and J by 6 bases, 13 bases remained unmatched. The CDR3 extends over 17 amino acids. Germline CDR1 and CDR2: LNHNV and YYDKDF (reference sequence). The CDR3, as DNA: TGTGCCACCAGCAGTCCGACCGTACAGGGGTCCTCCGGGGAGCTGTTTTTT. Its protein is CATSSPTVQGSSGELFF.

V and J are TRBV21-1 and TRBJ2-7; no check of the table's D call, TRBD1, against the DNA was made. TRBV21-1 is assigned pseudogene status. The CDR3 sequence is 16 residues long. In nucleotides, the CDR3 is TGTGCCAGCAGCAAAGCGGCCGGGACAGGGACTTACGAGCAGTACTTC. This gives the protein CASSKAAGTGTYEQYF.

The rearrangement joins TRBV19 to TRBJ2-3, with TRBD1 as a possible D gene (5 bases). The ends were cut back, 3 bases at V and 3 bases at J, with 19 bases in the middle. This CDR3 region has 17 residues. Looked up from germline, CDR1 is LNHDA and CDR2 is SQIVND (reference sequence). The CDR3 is CASSMTSGRVGTDTQYF. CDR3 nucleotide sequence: TGTGCCAGTAGTATGACCTCAGGCAGGGTGGGGACAGATACGCAGTATTTT.

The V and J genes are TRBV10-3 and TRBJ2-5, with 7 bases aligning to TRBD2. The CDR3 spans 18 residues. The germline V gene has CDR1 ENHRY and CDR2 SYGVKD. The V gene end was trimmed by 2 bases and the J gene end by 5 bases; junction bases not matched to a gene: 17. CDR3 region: CAISEPRMGGTIDETQYF. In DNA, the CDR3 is TGTGCCATCAGTGAGCCTCGAATGGGCGGGACTATAGACGAGACCCAGTACTTC.

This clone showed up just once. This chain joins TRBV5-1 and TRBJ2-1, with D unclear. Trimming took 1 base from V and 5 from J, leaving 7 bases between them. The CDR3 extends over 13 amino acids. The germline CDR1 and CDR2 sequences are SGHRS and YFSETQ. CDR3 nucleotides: TGCGCCAGCAGCTTGACTGATGACAATGAGCAGTTCTTC. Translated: CASSLTDDNEQFF.

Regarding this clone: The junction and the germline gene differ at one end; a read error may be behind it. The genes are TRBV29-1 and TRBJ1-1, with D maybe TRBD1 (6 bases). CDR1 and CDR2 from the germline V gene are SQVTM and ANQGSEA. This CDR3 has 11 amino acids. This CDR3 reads CSVDQGTVGSF. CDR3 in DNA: TGCAGCGTTGATCAGGGGACGGTGGGGAGCTTT.

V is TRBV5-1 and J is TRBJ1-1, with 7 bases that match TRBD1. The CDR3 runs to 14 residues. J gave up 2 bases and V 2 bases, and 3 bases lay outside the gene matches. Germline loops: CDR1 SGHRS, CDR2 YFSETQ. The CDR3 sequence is CASSFRGFNTEAFF. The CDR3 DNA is TGCGCCAGCAGCTTCAGGGGGTTTAACACTGAAGCTTTCTTT.

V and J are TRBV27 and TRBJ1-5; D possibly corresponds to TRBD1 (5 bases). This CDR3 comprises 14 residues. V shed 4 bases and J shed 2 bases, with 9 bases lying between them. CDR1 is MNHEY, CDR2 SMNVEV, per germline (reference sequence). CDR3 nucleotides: TGTGCCAGCAGTTCCAGGGCTGGCAATCAGCCCCAGCATTTT. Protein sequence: CASSSRAGNQPQHF.